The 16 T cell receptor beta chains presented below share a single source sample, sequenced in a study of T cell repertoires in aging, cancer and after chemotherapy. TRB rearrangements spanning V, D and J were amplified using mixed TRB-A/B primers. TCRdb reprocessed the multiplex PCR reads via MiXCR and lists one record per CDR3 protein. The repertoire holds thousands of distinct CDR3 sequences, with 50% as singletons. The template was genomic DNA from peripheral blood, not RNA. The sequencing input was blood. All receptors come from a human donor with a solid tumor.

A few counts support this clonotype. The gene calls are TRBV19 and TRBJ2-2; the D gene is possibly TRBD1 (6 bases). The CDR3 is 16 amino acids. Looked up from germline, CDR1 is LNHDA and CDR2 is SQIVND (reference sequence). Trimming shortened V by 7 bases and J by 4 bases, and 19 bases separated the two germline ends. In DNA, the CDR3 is TGTGCCAGTAAAAAGAGGGCAGGGGACGGCACCGGGGAGCTGTTTTTT. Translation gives CASKKRAGDGTGELFF.

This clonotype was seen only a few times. CDR3 DNA sequence: TGCAGCGTTGAAGATCGGGGGTACACTGAAGCTTTCTTT. This gives the protein CSVEDRGYTEAFF. The chain links TRBV29-1 to TRBJ1-1; perhaps TRBD1 as D (5 bases). In germline, CDR1 is SQVTM, CDR2 ANQGSEA. The CDR3 consists of 13 residues. Trimming cost V 0 bases and J 3 bases, with 8 bases left between them. The entire variable domain, with the rest obtained from reference TRBV29-1 and TRBJ1-1, is as follows: SAVISQKPSRDICQRGTSLTIQCQVDSQVTMMFWYRQQPGQSLTLIATANQGSEATYESGFVIDKFPISRPNLTFSTLTVSNMSPEDSSIYLCSVEDRGYTEAFFGQGTRLTVV.

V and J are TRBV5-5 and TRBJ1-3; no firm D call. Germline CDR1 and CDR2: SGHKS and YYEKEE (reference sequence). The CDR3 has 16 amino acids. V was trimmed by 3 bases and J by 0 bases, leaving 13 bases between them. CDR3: CASSWDPLSSGNTIYF. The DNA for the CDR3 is TGTGCCAGCAGCTGGGATCCTCTTAGCTCTGGAAACACCATATATTTT.

CDR3 nucleotides: TGCGCCAGCAGCTTGGACAGGGTAGGCACTGAAGCTTTCTTT. Its protein is CASSLDRVGTEAFF. The chain combines TRBV5-1 with TRBJ1-1, with D possibly matching TRBD1 (6 bases). Trimming took off 0 bases at V and 4 bases at J, with 10 bases between the two ends. CDR1 and CDR2 (germline): SGHRS, YFSETQ. CDR3 length equals 14 residues.

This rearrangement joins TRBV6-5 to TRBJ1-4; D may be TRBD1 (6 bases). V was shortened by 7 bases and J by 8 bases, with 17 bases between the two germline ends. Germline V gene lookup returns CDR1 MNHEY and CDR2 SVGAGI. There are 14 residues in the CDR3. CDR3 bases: TGTGCCAGCAACTCCAGGGGAGGAAGGGAAAAACTGTTTTTT. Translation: CASNSRGGREKLFF.

The DNA of the CDR3 is TGCGCCAGCATCTCCGGGACGACGAACACCGGGGAGCTGTTTTTT. Its protein product is CASISGTTNTGELFF. This chain uses TRBV10-2 with TRBJ2-2; possibly TRBD1 or TRBD2 for D (5 bases each). Germline values: CDR1 WSHSY, CDR2 SAAADI. V shed 7 bases and J shed 0 bases, with 12 bases lying between them. The CDR3 sequence is 15 residues long.

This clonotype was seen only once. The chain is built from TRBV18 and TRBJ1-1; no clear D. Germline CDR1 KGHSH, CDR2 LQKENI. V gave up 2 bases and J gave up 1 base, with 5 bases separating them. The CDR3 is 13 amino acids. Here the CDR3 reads CASSPMKNTEAFF. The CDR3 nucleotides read TGTGCCAGCTCACCAATGAAGAACACTGAAGCTTTCTTT. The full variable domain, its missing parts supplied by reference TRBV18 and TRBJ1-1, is NAGVMQNPRHLVRRRGQEARLRCSPMKGHSHVYWYRQLPEEGLKFMVYLQKENIIDESGMPKERFSAEFPKEGPSILRIQQVVRGDSAAYFCASSPMKNTEAFFGQGTRLTVV.

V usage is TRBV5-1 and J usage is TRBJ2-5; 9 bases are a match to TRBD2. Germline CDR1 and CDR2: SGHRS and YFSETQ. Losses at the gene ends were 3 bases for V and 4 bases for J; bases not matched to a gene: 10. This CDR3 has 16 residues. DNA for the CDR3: TGCGCCAGCAGCTCAGCTAGCGGGGCAGCACCAGAGACCCAGTACTTC. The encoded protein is CASSSASGAAPETQYF.

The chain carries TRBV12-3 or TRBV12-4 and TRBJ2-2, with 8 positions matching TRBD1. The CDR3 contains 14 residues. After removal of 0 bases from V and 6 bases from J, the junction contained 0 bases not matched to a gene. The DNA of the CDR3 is TGTGCCAGCAGTTTAGCACAGGGGGCCGGGGAGCTGTTTTTT. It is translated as CASSLAQGAGELFF.

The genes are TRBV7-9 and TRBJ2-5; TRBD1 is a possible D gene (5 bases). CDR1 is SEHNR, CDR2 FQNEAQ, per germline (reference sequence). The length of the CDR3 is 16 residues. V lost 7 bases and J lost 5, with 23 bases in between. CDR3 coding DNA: TGTGCCAGCACCGCCGACGGAAGGGGTCAAGGGGAGACCCAGTACTTC. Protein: CASTADGRGQGETQYF.

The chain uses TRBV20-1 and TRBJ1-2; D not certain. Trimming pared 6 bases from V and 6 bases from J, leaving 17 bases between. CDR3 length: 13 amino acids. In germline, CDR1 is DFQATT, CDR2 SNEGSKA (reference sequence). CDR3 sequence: CSAAPGGLDGYTF. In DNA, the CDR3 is TGCAGTGCCGCCCCTGGAGGGCTGGATGGCTACACCTTC.

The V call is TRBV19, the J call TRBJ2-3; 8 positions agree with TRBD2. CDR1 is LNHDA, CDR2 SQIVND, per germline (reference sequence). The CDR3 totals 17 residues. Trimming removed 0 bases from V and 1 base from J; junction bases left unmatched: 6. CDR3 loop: CASSIESGGVGTDTQYF. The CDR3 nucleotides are TGTGCCAGTAGTATAGAGAGCGGGGGCGTCGGCACAGATACGCAGTATTTT.

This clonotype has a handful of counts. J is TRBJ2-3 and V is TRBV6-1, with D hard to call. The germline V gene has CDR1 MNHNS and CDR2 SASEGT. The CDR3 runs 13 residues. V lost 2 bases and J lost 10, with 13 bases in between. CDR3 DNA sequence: TGTGCCAGCAGTGAACCCTATCCGTCCTCGCAGTATTTT. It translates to CASSEPYPSSQYF.

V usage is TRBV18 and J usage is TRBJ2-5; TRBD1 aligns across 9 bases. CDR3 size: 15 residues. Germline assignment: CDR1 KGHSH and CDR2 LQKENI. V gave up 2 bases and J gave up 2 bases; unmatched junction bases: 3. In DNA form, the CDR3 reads TGTGCCAGCTCACCAGGGACAGGGTGGCAAGAGACCCAGTACTTC. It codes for CASSPGTGWQETQYF.

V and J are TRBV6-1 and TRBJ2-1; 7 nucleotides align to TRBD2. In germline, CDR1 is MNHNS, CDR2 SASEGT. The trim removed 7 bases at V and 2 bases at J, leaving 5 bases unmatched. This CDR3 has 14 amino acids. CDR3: CASTLAGAYNEQFF. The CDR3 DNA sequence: TGTGCCAGCACCCTTGCGGGGGCCTACAATGAGCAGTTCTTC.

CDR3 loop: CASSYGEGMNTEAFF. The CDR3 DNA sequence: TGTGCCAGCAGTTATGGGGAGGGAATGAACACTGAAGCTTTCTTT. The rearrangement links TRBV6-5 to TRBJ1-1; D is uncertain. Germline V gene data show CDR1 as MNHEY and CDR2 as SVGAGI. Trimming left V 3 bases short and J 0 bases short, with 11 bases between. This CDR3 region has 15 residues.